Below, one T cell receptor beta chain is given with its context. Antigen: not known. Only in-frame clones appear in the TCRdb table, and some are missing; sequencing was by immunoSEQ multiplex PCR. The table has about 2,500 clones, approximately 60% seen once. The data derive from a study of PD-1 blockade in classical Hodgkin lymphoma. Findings of the study overall: When set against healthy donors, newly diagnosed patients were reported to show lower baseline TCR diversity. Repertoire differences have undefined causes, possibly disease activity or prior therapy.

The time point was: cycle 4 day 1 (C4D1), after less than 7 weeks of nivolumab. Every one of the patients relapsed after autologous stem cell transplantation (brentuximab vedotin exposure was variable). Thawed PBMCs were the source of CD8+ T cells, obtained through magnetic negative selection. Complete response, partial response or progressive disease constituted the best responses recorded. V lost 5 bases and J lost 1, with 15 bases in between. This CDR3 spans 16 amino acids. CDR1 SGHTA and CDR2 FQGNSA come from the germline V gene. The TCR comes from a human donor with classical Hodgkin lymphoma. Sequencing was performed on CD8+ T cells from blood, taken before the fourth cycle of nivolumab. The rearrangement uses TRBV7-2 and TRBJ1-3; D is ambiguous. Here the CDR3 DNA reads TGTGCCAGCAGCCCCCTTAGGGCACCGTCTGGAAACACCATATATTTT. Its protein is CASSPLRAPSGNTIYF. The variable domain in full, with the rest retrieved from reference TRBV7-2 and TRBJ1-3, is GAGVSQSPSNKVTEKGKDVELRCDPISGHTALYWYRQSLGQGLEFLIYFQGNSAPDKSGLPSDRFSAERTGGSVSTLTIQRTQQEDSAVYLCASSPLRAPSGNTIYFGEGSWLTVV.